The present T cell receptor (beta chain) was sequenced within a study of human T cells and chemical hapten exposure. Study-wide background: Predominantly women, the patients had alopecia areata, totalis or universalis. Study-wide results and caveats: After DPC sensitization, TCRs above 1 in 1000 frequency showed no change. Alopecia in all donors means immunity may differ from healthy individuals.

In this sample, this clonotype turned up many times. Its target is not known. Germline CDR1 is MNHNS and CDR2 is SASEGT. CDR3 length equals 15 residues. With 7 bases removed from V and 0 bases from J, the gap between germline ends came to 13 bases. This sample's time point: pre-sensitization, week 0. Described treatment: therapeutic diphenylcyclopropenone sensitization with weekly scalp DPC. The template was total RNA from unfractionated whole blood. The study enrolled 18 to 70-year-old alopecia patients suitable for DPC. TCRdb reanalysed the RACE reads using MiXCR and keeps one entry per CDR3 protein. The sample lists around 33,000 distinct CDR3 sequences, around 10% seen once, with 1.9% in the top ten.

Sample: whole blood, taken in connection with sensitization to the hapten diphenylcyclopropenone (DPC). The genes are TRBV6-1 and TRBJ2-1; a possible D gene is TRBD2 (5 bases). The TCR comes from a woman aged 40 to 50 with alopecia areata. Some clones in this sample may be carry-over from other donors' samples. CDR3 region: CASTQGGLSYNEQFF. In DNA, the CDR3 is TGTGCCAGCACTCAAGGAGGACTCTCCTACAATGAGCAGTTCTTC.